What follows describes a single T cell receptor beta chain. These data are taken from a study of T cell responses to AZD1222 COVID-19 vaccine. About the research overall: Combined were second doses at about 4 or about 12 weeks.

Trimming cost V 2 bases and J 1 base; bases outside gene matches: 7. CDR1 is SGDLS, CDR2 YYNGEE, per germline. The CDR3 contains 17 residues. Profiled with immunoSEQ multiplex PCR; TCRdb holds only in-frame clones, not every one. Here the sample spans fewer than 70,000 clones, roughly 89% being singletons. The gene calls are TRBV9 and TRBJ2-2; 8 bases line up with TRBD1. The clonotype comes from an adult in good health. Specimen: peripheral blood, collected on day 0 of AZD1222 vaccination. CDR3 sequence (DNA): TGTGCCAGCAGCGTCCAAACCGGGACAGGGAACACCGGGGAGCTGTTTTTT. Its translation is CASSVQTGTGNTGELFF.